This T cell receptor (beta chain) was identified in a study of CD8+ T cells in alopecia areata. Study observations and caveats: Greater clonality was observed in lesional scalp samples, especially alopecia totalis/universalis, versus normal scalp.

This CDR3 has 15 residues. After removal of 3 bases from V and 3 bases from J, the junction contained 2 bases not matched to a gene. The V gene's germline CDR1 is KGHSH and CDR2 LQKENI. Extraction of RNA preceded its reverse transcription into cDNA, which served as the sequencing template. Profiled with immunoSEQ multiplex PCR; TCRdb holds only in-frame clones, not every one. In the table there are more than 150,000 clones, 59% of which are singletons. As for this clone: Its antigen remains unidentified.

The sample in question was CD4+ T cells sorted from blood, obtained at week 0. This TCR was sampled from a human donor with alopecia areata. The V and J genes are TRBV18 and TRBJ1-2; 12 nucleotides align to TRBD1. The CDR3 coding sequence is TGTGCCAGCTCACCGGGGACAGGGGGCGACTATGGCTACACCTTC. Protein: CASSPGTGGDYGYTF.